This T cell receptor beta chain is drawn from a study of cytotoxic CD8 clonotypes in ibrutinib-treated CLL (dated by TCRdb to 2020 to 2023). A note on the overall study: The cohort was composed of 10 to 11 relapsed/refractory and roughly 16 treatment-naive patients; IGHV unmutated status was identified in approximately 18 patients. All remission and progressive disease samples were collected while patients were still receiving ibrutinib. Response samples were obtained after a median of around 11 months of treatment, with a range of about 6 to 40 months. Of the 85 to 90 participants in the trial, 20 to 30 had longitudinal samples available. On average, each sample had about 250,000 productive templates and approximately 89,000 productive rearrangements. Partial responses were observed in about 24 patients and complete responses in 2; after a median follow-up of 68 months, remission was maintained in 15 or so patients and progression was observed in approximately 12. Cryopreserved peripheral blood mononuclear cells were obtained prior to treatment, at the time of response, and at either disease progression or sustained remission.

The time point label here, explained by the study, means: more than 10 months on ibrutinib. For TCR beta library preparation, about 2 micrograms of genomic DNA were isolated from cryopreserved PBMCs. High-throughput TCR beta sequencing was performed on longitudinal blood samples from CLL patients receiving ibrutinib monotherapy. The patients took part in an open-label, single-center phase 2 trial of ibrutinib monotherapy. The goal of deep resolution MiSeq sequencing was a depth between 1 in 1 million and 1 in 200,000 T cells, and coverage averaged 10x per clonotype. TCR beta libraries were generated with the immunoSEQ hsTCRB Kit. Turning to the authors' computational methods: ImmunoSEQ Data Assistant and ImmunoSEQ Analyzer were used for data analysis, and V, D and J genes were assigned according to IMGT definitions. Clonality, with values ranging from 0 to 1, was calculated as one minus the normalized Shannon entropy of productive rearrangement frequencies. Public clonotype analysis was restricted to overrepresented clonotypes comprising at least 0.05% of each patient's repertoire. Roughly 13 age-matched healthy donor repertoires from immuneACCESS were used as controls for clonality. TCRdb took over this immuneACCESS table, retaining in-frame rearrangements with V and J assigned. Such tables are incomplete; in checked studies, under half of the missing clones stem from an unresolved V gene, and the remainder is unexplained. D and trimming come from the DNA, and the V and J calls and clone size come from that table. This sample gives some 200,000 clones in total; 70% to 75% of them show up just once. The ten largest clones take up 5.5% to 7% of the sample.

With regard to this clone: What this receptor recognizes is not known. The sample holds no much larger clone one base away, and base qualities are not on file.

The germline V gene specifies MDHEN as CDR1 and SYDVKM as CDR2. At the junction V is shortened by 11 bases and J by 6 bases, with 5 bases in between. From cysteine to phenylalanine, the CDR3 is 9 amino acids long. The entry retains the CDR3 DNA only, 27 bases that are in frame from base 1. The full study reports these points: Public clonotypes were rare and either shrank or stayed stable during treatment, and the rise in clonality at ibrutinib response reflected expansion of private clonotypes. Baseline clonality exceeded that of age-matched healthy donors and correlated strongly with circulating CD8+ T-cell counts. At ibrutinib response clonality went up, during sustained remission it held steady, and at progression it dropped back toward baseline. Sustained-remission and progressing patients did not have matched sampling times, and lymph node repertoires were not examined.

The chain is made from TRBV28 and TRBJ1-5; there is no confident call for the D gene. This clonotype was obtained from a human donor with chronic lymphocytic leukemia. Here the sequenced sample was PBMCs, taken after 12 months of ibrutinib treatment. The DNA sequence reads TGTGCCCCCACTCAGCCCCAGCATTTT. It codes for CAPTQPQHF.